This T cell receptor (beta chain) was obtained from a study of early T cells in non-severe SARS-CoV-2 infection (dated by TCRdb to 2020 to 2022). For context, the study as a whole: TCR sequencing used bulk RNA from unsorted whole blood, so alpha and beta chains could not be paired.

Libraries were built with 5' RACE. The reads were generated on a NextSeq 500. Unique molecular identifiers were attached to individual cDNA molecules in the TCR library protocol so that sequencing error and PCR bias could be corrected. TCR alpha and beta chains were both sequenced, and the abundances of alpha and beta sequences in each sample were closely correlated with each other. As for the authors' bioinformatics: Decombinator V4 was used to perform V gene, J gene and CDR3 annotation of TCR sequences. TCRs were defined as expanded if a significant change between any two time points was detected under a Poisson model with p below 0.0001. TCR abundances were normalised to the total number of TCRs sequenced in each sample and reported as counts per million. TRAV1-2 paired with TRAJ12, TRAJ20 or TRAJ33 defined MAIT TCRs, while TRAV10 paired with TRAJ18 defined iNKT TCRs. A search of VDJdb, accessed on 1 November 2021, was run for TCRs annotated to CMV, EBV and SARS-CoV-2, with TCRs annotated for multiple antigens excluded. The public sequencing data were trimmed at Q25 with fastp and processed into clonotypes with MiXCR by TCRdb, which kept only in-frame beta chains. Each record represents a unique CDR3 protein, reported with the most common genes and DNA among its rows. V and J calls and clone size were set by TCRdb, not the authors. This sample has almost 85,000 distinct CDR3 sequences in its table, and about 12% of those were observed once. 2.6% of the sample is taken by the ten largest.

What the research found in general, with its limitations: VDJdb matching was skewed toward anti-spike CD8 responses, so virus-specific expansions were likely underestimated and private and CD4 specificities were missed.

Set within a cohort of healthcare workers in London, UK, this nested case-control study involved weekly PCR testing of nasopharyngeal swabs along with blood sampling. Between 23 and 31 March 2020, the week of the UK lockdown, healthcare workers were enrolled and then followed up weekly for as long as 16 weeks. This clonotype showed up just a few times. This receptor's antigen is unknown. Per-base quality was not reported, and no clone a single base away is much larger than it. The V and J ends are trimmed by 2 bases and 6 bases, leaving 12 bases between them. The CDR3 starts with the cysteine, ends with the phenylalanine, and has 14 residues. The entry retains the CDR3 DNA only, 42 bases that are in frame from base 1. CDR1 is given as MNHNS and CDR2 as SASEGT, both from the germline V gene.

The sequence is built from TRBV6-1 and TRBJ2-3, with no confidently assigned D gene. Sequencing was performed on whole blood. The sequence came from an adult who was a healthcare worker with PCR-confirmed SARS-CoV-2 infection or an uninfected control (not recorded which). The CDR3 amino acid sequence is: CASSEPFNGDTQYF. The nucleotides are TGTGCCAGCAGTGAACCGTTTAATGGGGATACGCAGTATTTT.